This note documents a single T cell receptor beta chain sequence. The PCR was carried out with 60 Vbeta primers and 13 Jbeta primers. Method: immunoSEQ multiplex PCR; TCRdb's copy keeps in-frame clones and lacks some. The table includes about 240,000 clones, roughly 81% detected once. The data belong to a study of cytomegalovirus exposure and HLA in healthy donors. This TCR derives from a girl aged 2 to 10 in good health and CMV-seronegative. Sequencing was performed on PBMCs.

The CDR3 protein is CASSLGAGSSYEQYF. The CDR3 DNA is TGTGCCAGCAGCTTAGGGGCAGGGTCCAGCTACGAGCAGTACTTC. This chain connects TRBV7-6 to TRBJ2-7, with D tentatively TRBD1 (5 bases). Deletions cut 1 base from V and 3 bases from J, with 13 bases between. Germline CDR1 and CDR2: SGHVS and FNYEAQ. The CDR3 contains 15 residues.